Shown below are 23 T cell receptor beta chains from a single sample sequenced in a study of cytomegalovirus exposure and HLA in healthy donors. Clones were read by immunoSEQ multiplex PCR, and TCRdb kept only the in-frame ones, dropping some. Of tens of thousands of clones in the sample, roughly nine tenths were seen once. Input material: PBMCs. These receptors came from a man between 18 and 35 years old in good health and CMV-seronegative.

This chain uses TRBV4-1 with TRBJ2-1, with 10 bases aligning to TRBD2. The CDR3 length is 16 residues. With 0 bases clipped from V and 9 bases from J, the junction kept 8 bases outside the gene matches. Germline V gives CDR1 MGHRA, CDR2 YSYEKL. The CDR3 protein is CASSQDLASGSLEQFF. CDR3 nucleotide sequence: TGCGCCAGCAGCCAAGATCTTGCTAGCGGGAGCCTTGAGCAGTTCTTC.

V and J are TRBV6-5 and TRBJ2-3; a weak D match, TRBD2 (6 bases). Trimming removed 4 bases at V and 1 base at J, with 9 bases between. CDR3 size: 14 residues. Per the germline V gene, CDR1 is MNHEY and CDR2 is SVGAGI. CDR3 sequence: CASSFTGGTDTQYF. CDR3 DNA: TGTGCCAGCAGTTTCACGGGGGGCACAGATACGCAGTATTTT.

The rearrangement uses TRBV28 and TRBJ2-7; TRBD2 matches 11 bases. The CDR3 length is 14 residues. The junction had 3 bases not matched to a gene; V was cut back by 8 bases and J by 0 bases. Germline assignment: CDR1 MDHEN and CDR2 SYDVKM. CDR3 sequence: CASRTSGSSYEQYF. In DNA form, the CDR3 reads TGTGCCAGCCGTACTAGCGGGAGCTCCTACGAGCAGTACTTC.

This clone was detected only once. The chain joins TRBV5-4 to TRBJ1-1; D is uncertain. Germline-derived CDR1 and CDR2 are SGHNT and YYREEE (reference sequence). The V end was cut by 0 bases, the J end by 1 base, with 13 bases between. The CDR3 consists of 16 residues. The CDR3 reads CASSLGPGRWNTEAFF. CDR3 nucleotide sequence: TGTGCCAGCAGCTTGGGTCCCGGCAGGTGGAACACTGAAGCTTTCTTT.

The count of this clone is one. This chain uses TRBV30 with TRBJ2-7; 9 nucleotides agree with TRBD1. CDR1 is GTSNPN, CDR2 SVGIG, per germline (reference sequence). The CDR3 totals 14 residues. V trimming: 1 base; J trimming: 2 bases; junction bases outside the gene matches: 3. The CDR3 DNA follows: TGTGCCTGGAGTGGGGGACAGGGAGCCTACGAGCAGTACTTC. It encodes CAWSGGQGAYEQYF. The full variable domain, completed using reference TRBV30 and TRBJ2-7, is SQTIHQWPATLVQPVGSPLSLECTVEGTSNPNLYWYRQAAGRGLQLLFYSVGIGQISSEVPQNLSASRPQDRQFILSSKKLLLSDSGFYLCAWSGGQGAYEQYFGPGTRLTVT.

The gene calls are TRBV2 and TRBJ2-5; TRBD1 agrees at 10 bases. This CDR3 comprises 13 residues. V shed 6 bases and J 7 bases; nucleotides not matched to a gene: 5. Germline V gene lookup returns CDR1 SNHLY and CDR2 FYNNEI. This CDR3 is CASSGTGEGTQYF. The DNA of the CDR3 is TGTGCCAGCAGCGGGACAGGGGAAGGGACCCAGTACTTC.

The chain links TRBV7-9 to TRBJ2-7; a possible D gene is TRBD2 (5 bases). The CDR3 loop spans 14 amino acids. V dropped 1 base and J dropped 2 bases, with 9 bases sitting between them. CDR1 SEHNR and CDR2 FQNEAQ come from the germline V gene (reference sequence). CDR3 sequence reads: CASSLGGIAYEQYF. The CDR3 coding sequence is TGTGCCAGCAGCTTAGGAGGGATCGCCTACGAGCAGTACTTC.

The rearrangement links TRBV2 to TRBJ1-3, with 8 positions matching TRBD1. The J segment lost 2 bases and the V segment lost 3 bases, leaving 0 bases of the junction unmatched. Per germline, CDR1 SNHLY and CDR2 FYNNEI. There are 14 residues in the CDR3. The CDR3 reads CASSETGAGNTIYF. DNA for the CDR3: TGTGCCAGCAGTGAGACAGGGGCTGGAAACACCATATATTTT.

This chain links TRBV9 with TRBJ2-2, with 13 bases fitting TRBD2. Germline V CDR1 and CDR2: SGDLS, YYNGEE. CDR3 length equals 19 residues. Germline trimming cut 4 bases from V and 0 bases from J; bases unmatched to any gene: 9. The CDR3 loop is CASSPRRGLAGTNTGELFF. The CDR3 nucleotides read TGTGCCAGCAGCCCCCGAAGGGGACTAGCGGGGACGAACACCGGGGAGCTGTTTTTT.

The chain is built from TRBV9 and TRBJ2-2; D unclear. The CDR3 has 15 residues. V was pared by 4 bases and J by 3 bases, with 13 bases between. From germline, CDR1 is SGDLS and CDR2 YYNGEE. This CDR3 reads CASSRLGVDTGELFF. CDR3 sequence (DNA): TGTGCCAGCAGCCGTTTAGGAGTGGACACCGGGGAGCTGTTTTTT.

This clone was observed a single time. J is TRBJ2-1 and V is TRBV27, with 8 bases aligning to TRBD1. CDR1 is MNHEY and CDR2 is SMNVEV in the germline V gene (reference sequence). The junction had 5 bases not matched to a gene; V was cut back by 5 bases and J by 2 bases. This CDR3 region has 15 residues. CDR3 residues: CASSPGQETYNEQFF. The CDR3 DNA reads as TGTGCCAGCAGTCCGGGACAGGAAACCTACAATGAGCAGTTCTTC.

The V gene is TRBV4-1, the J gene TRBJ2-7; D might be TRBD2 (6 bases). Between the trimmed V and J ends, which lost 4 bases and 2 bases, there was a span of 15 bases. The CDR3 has 15 residues. Germline V gene lookup returns CDR1 MGHRA and CDR2 YSYEKL. The CDR3 loop is CASSLGVGGTYEQYF. In DNA, the CDR3 is TGCGCCAGCAGCCTAGGGGTGGGGGGAACCTACGAGCAGTACTTC.

CDR3 protein: CASSPGGLASYEQYF. The CDR3 coding sequence is TGTGCCAGCAGCCCCGGTGGACTAGCGTCGTACGAGCAGTACTTC. V is TRBV7-2 and J is TRBJ2-7, with 9 bases aligning to TRBD2. CDR3 length: 15 amino acids. In germline, CDR1 is SGHTA, CDR2 FQGNSA. V lost 5 bases and J lost 4; bases outside the gene matches: 9.

The chain employs TRBV30 and TRBJ2-6; D gene uncertain. In germline, CDR1 is GTSNPN, CDR2 SVGIG (reference sequence). The CDR3 is made up of 18 amino acids. V was cut by 0 bases and J by 0 bases, with 15 bases left in between. The CDR3 protein is CAWSVPHRGLSGANVLTF. CDR3 in DNA: TGTGCCTGGAGTGTCCCACACCGAGGCCTCTCTGGGGCCAACGTCCTGACTTTC.

V and J are TRBV7-2 and TRBJ2-7, with 7 bases aligning to TRBD2. The length of the CDR3 is 13 residues. The germline CDR1 and CDR2 sequences are SGHTA and FQGNSA. Unmatched junction bases numbered 4, after V lost 6 bases and J lost 2 bases. This CDR3 is CASSRGDPYEQYF. As DNA, the CDR3 is TGTGCCAGCAGTCGGGGGGACCCCTACGAGCAGTACTTC. The full variable domain, its missing parts supplied by reference TRBV7-2 and TRBJ2-7, is GAGVSQSPSNKVTEKGKDVELRCDPISGHTALYWYRQSLGQGLEFLIYFQGNSAPDKSGLPSDRFSAERTGGSVSTLTIQRTQQEDSAVYLCASSRGDPYEQYFGPGTRLTVT.

The V call is TRBV4-2, the J call TRBJ2-1, with D unclear. V was clipped by 4 bases and J by 12 bases, with 13 bases between them. Germline V gene lookup returns CDR1 LGHNA and CDR2 YNFKEQ. CDR3 length: 12 amino acids. The CDR3 DNA reads TGTGCCAGCAGCCGAGAAAACGCGCCGCAGTTCTTC. Its protein product is CASSRENAPQFF.

The chain is built from TRBV5-1 and TRBJ2-7, with D maybe TRBD2 (6 bases). Germline V lookup: CDR1 SGHRS, CDR2 YFSETQ. The CDR3 is 14 residues long. Trimming stripped 0 bases from V and 5 bases from J, with 12 bases between. The CDR3 loop reads CASSLVAGSHEQYF. The CDR3 nucleotides are TGCGCCAGCAGCTTGGTGGCGGGGTCCCACGAGCAGTACTTC.

This sequence joins TRBV2 and TRBJ2-7; 8 bases match TRBD2. This CDR3 comprises 15 residues. Germline V gene sequence: CDR1 SNHLY, CDR2 FYNNEI. The junction had 6 bases not matched to a gene; V was cut back by 5 bases and J by 0 bases. The CDR3 DNA reads TGTGCCAGCAGTCCCGGGAGGGCGAACTCCTACGAGCAGTACTTC. Amino acid sequence: CASSPGRANSYEQYF.

The chain combines TRBV15 with TRBJ2-7; D may be TRBD2 (5 bases). V lost 0 bases to trimming and J lost 6 bases, with 18 bases between them. CDR1 LNHNV and CDR2 YYDKDF come from the germline V gene (reference sequence). The CDR3 consists of 16 residues. DNA for the CDR3: TGTGCCACCAGCAGAGATTGGGAACTAGGGTTACGCGAGCAGTACTTC. This gives the protein CATSRDWELGLREQYF.

The rearrangement joins TRBV6-1 to TRBJ2-7, with D tentatively TRBD1 (6 bases). The CDR3 extends over 14 amino acids. Germline lookup yields CDR1 MNHNS and CDR2 SASEGT. The ends were cut back, 4 bases at V and 4 bases at J, with 14 bases in the middle. Here the CDR3 DNA reads TGTGCCAGCAGTGTTACCGGGACATTATACGAGCAGTACTTC. It yields the protein CASSVTGTLYEQYF.

This chain uses TRBV7-2 with TRBJ2-5; TRBD2 aligns across 11 bases. Germline V gives CDR1 SGHTA, CDR2 FQGNSA. This CDR3 contains 18 residues. The V gene end was trimmed by 0 bases and the J gene end by 5 bases; junction bases not matched to a gene: 11. The CDR3 sequence is CASSLARSLAGGGETQYF. CDR3 in DNA: TGTGCCAGCAGCTTAGCGAGGAGTCTAGCGGGAGGAGGGGAGACCCAGTACTTC.

The V gene is TRBV7-9, the J gene TRBJ2-7; 9 bases are a match to TRBD1. Trimming took 5 bases from V and 1 from J; bases not matched to a gene: 15. Germline assignment: CDR1 SEHNR and CDR2 FQNEAQ (reference sequence). The CDR3 length is 18 residues. The CDR3, as DNA: TGTGCCAGCAGCCCCGGGGGAGGGACAGGGAAGGAATCCTACGAGCAGTACTTC. Amino acids: CASSPGGGTGKESYEQYF.

The chain recombines TRBV27 with TRBJ2-5; a weak D match, TRBD1 (5 bases). Trimming took 5 bases from V and 5 from J, leaving 27 bases between them. The germline V gene encodes CDR1 MNHEY and CDR2 SMNVEV (reference sequence). The CDR3 spans 18 residues. The CDR3: CASSRNTATGEYRETQYF. The CDR3 DNA sequence: TGTGCCAGCAGTCGAAATACCGCAACAGGCGAGTACCGGGAGACCCAGTACTTC.